In its sample, the clone carrying this T cell receptor (beta chain) was seen many times. The target antigen is unknown. The entry originates in a study of blood T cells in healthy people across ages. Study information: Per two T cells, template switching captured roughly one barcoded beta molecule.

With 1 base removed from V and 4 bases from J, the gap between germline ends came to 8 bases. This CDR3 is 14 amino acids long. Germline CDR1 SGHTA, CDR2 FQGNSA. The authors ran a second PCR of roughly 6 to 12 cycles using a sample-barcoded 5' primer and a J-beta primer mix. The template-switch adaptor was a 5' adaptor with 12 random nucleotides. It tagged each cDNA molecule. TCRdb called the 5' RACE reads again in MiXCR, with one record for every CDR3 protein. The sample contains 1.5 million to 2 million distinct CDR3 sequences, roughly 28% of which appear only once. Study-wide findings and caveats: Aged donors had fewer naive CD4+ cells and lower diversity than long-lived donors. Expanded clonotype changes were possibly confounded by unknown donor CMV status.

The chain is built from TRBV7-2 and TRBJ2-1; D may be TRBD1 or TRBD2 (5 bases each). This TCR derives from a woman in her thirties in good health. The specimen sequenced was blood. CDR3 amino acids: CASSLGDGYNEQFF. CDR3 in DNA: TGTGCCAGCAGCTTAGGGGACGGGTACAATGAGCAGTTCTTC. The variable domain in full, completed from reference TRBV7-2 and TRBJ2-1, reads GAGVSQSPSNKVTEKGKDVELRCDPISGHTALYWYRQSLGQGLEFLIYFQGNSAPDKSGLPSDRFSAERTGGSVSTLTIQRTQQEDSAVYLCASSLGDGYNEQFFGPGTRLTVL.